The 8 T cell receptor beta chains given below trace back to one sample, sequenced in a study of patients and donors after allogeneic stem cell transplantation. TCRdb reprocessed the RT-PCR reads via MiXCR and lists one record per CDR3 protein. The table shows approximately 140,000 distinct CDR3 sequences, with over 35% occurring only once. Sequencing input: blood, either unsorted or a sorted T cell fraction (not recorded which). All receptors come from a human donor who was either an allogeneic HSCT recipient or a stem cell or donor lymphocyte infusion donor (not recorded which). It is not recorded whose cells these are; they may come from a transplant donor.

CDR3: CASSLSLSEAFF. In DNA, the CDR3 is TGTGCCAGCAGTTTATCCTTATCTGAAGCTTTCTTT. The chain is built from TRBV12-3 or TRBV12-4 and TRBJ1-1; D is unresolved. CDR3 size: 12 residues. V lost 2 bases and J 6 bases, leaving 7 bases between the germline ends.

The chain employs TRBV7-6 and TRBJ1-6, with 10 nucleotides matching TRBD1. The CDR3 loop spans 18 amino acids. Germline CDR1 reads SGHVS; CDR2 reads FNYEAQ. J gave up 9 bases and V 6 bases, and 17 bases lay outside the gene matches. As DNA, the CDR3 is TGTGCCAGCAGTCCCCGCGCCGGGACAGGGGAAGGGTTTTCACCCCTCCACTTT. This gives the protein CASSPRAGTGEGFSPLHF. Looking up the rest from reference TRBV7-6 and TRBJ1-6 gives the full variable domain: GAGVSQSPRYKVTKRGQDVALRCDPISGHVSLYWYRQALGQGPEFLTYFNYEAQQDKSGLPNDRFSAERPEGSISTLTIQRTEQRDSAMYRCASSPRAGTGEGFSPLHFGNGTRLTVT.

The J gene is TRBJ2-1, the V gene TRBV14, with D perhaps matching TRBD2 (5 bases). Trimming cost V 0 bases and J 9 bases, with 18 bases left between them. Germline CDR1 and CDR2: SGHDN and FVKESK. The CDR3 covers 16 residues. The CDR3 is CASSQEPSLPFSEQFF. The CDR3 DNA is TGTGCCAGCAGCCAAGAGCCTAGCCTACCTTTCAGTGAGCAGTTCTTC.

The gene calls are TRBV6-1 and TRBJ2-7, with TRBD1 matching over 8 bases. Germline V lookup: CDR1 MNHNS, CDR2 SASEGT. CDR3 length equals 14 residues. With 7 bases clipped from V and 5 bases from J, the junction kept 10 bases outside the gene matches. CDR3 in amino acids: CASTTGRGLDEQYV. CDR3 DNA: TGTGCCAGCACCACAGGCAGGGGGCTAGACGAGCAGTACGTC.

In this sample, this clonotype turned up a few times. The gene calls are TRBV4-3 and TRBJ1-5; TRBD1 matches 12 bases. There are 19 residues in the CDR3. V dropped 0 bases and J dropped 6; count of bases not matched to a gene: 12. Germline CDR1 LGHNA, CDR2 YSLEER. The CDR3 nucleotides read TGCGCCAGCAGCCAAGATCGGGTACCCGGGACAGGGGGCTTTCAGCCCCAGCATTTT. Its protein is CASSQDRVPGTGGFQPQHF.

In the case of this clonotype: Germline is not matched at one junction end, which may reflect a read error. The chain employs TRBV5-1 and TRBJ1-1; D is uncertain. CDR3 length equals 15 residues. Germline V gene data show CDR1 as SGHRS and CDR2 as YFSETQ. In DNA form, the CDR3 reads TGCGCCAGCGGCTTGGCCAGGACGATGAACACTGAAGCTTTCTTT. It encodes CASGLARTMNTEAFF. Using reference TRBV5-1 and TRBJ1-1 for the parts outside the CDR3, the full variable domain is KAGVTQTPRYLIKTRGQQVTLSCSPISGHRSVSWYQQTPGQGLQFLFEYFSETQRNKGNFPGRFSGRQFSNSRSEMNVSTLELGDSALYLCASGLARTMNTEAFFGQGTRLTVV.

The chain is built from TRBV12-3 or TRBV12-4 and TRBJ1-1, with TRBD1 matching over 7 bases. This CDR3 has 13 residues. V was pared by 3 bases and J by 6 bases, with 4 bases of the junction left unmatched. The CDR3 region is CASSFQGVPEAFF. CDR3 DNA sequence: TGTGCCAGCAGTTTCCAGGGGGTGCCTGAAGCTTTCTTT.

In regard to this clonotype: No DNA is shown, since the ends of the CDR3 on it are uncertain; the CDR3 is the one TCRdb lists. The chain links TRBV21-1 to TRBJ2-1; the table calls TRBD1, which could not be checked here. TRBV21-1 represents a pseudogene. The CDR3 spans 17 amino acids, including both terminal residues. CDR3 loop: CASSTLFWGQGADEQFF.